This T cell receptor beta chain stems from a study of immune cell composition in non-small cell lung cancer. Trimming took off 3 bases at V and 2 bases at J, with 14 bases between the two ends. CDR3 length: 15 residues. The germline gives CDR1 SGHAT, CDR2 FQNNGV. General study points: Clones >0.5% enriched in tumour were rarer in adenocarcinoma (around 33%) than squamous (around 75%).

Comment on this clone: The antigen remains undetermined.

TCRdb's copy holds only in-frame clones and misses some; the assay was immunoSEQ multiplex PCR. The sample lists about 6,700 clones, less than 75% occurring once. This TCR was recovered from a human donor with non-small cell lung cancer. V and J are TRBV11-2 and TRBJ2-7, with a tentative D call TRBD1 (6 bases). The sequencing sample was made of lung tumor tissue. Here the CDR3 reads CASSFTGSGTYEQYF. The CDR3 region has the DNA TGTGCCAGCAGCTTCACAGGGAGTGGGACCTACGAGCAGTACTTC.